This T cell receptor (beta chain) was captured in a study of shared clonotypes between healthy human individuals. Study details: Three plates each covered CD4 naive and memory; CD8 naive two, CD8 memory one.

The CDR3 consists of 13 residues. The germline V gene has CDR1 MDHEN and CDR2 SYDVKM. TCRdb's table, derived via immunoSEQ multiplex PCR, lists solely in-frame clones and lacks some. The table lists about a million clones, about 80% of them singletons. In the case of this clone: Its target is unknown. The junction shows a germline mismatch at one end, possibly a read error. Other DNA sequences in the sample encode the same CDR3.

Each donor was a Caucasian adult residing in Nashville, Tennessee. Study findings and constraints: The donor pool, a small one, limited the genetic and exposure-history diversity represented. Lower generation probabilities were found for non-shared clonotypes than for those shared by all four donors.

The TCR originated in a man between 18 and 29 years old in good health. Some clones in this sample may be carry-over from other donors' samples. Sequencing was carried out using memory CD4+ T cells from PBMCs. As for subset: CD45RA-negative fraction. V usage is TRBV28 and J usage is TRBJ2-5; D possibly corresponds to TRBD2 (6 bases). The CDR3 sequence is CASSWTRRETQYF. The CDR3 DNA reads TGTGCCAGCAGTTGGACCCGGAGGGAGACTCAGTACTTC.